Each of the 3 T cell receptor beta chains below was sequenced from the same sample in a study of shared clonotypes between healthy human individuals. Profiling relied on immunoSEQ multiplex PCR, and the TCRdb table lists in-frame clones only, not all of them. This table holds 2 million to 2.5 million clones, 80% to 95% found once. Sequenced material: naive CD4+ T cells from PBMCs. This sample's subset: CD45RA+ positively selected. The receptors shown here come from a man aged 18 to 29 in good health. Some clones in this sample may be carry-over from other donors' samples.

J is TRBJ2-7 and V is TRBV21-1; the D segment call TRBD1 is taken from the table without a DNA check. TRBV21-1 is classified as a pseudogene. The CDR3 loop spans 14 amino acids. This CDR3 is CASSSRDRAYEQYF. The CDR3 region has the DNA TGTGCCAGCAGCAGCCGGGACAGGGCCTACGAGCAGTACTTC.

The chain recombines TRBV7-9 with TRBJ2-5; D is perhaps TRBD2 (7 bases). Germline V gene lookup returns CDR1 SEHNR and CDR2 FQNEAQ (reference sequence). There are 15 residues in the CDR3. Trimming cost V 2 bases and J 4 bases, with 14 bases left between them. The CDR3 nucleotides read TGTGCCAGCAGCTTATTCGCAGGGGAGGGAGAGACCCAGTACTTC. As protein: CASSLFAGEGETQYF.

The chain is built from TRBV5-1 and TRBJ1-3; possible D gene TRBD1, 6 bases. With 0 bases removed from V and 4 bases from J, the gap between germline ends came to 17 bases. This CDR3 has 17 amino acids. In germline, CDR1 is SGHRS, CDR2 YFSETQ. The CDR3 nucleotides read TGCGCCAGCAGCTTGGTTCTGACCGGGGGGACAGGAAACACCATATATTTT. Protein product: CASSLVLTGGTGNTIYF.